A selection of T cell receptor beta chains follows, all from one sample in a study of blood T cell repertoires in COVID-19. The protocol was immunoSEQ multiplex PCR, while the TCRdb copy is restricted to in-frame clones and leaves out a portion. The data hold a few hundred thousand clones, with nearly 90% observed a single time. Sequencing was done on a sample of peripheral blood. These receptor sequences come from a woman aged 18-29 years who had recovered from COVID-19. The CDR3 runs from the conserved cysteine through the conserved F or W. D genes are given only for firm matches. Only some rows state a clone size, as once, few, many or a class for expanded clones.

>TRBV9|-|TRBD1|TRBJ1-6
TGTGCCAGCAGCCGTCCCTCGGCTGACAGGGCCGGTAGGAATTCACCCCTCCACTTT
CASSRPSADRAGRNSPLHF
>TRBV29-1|-|TRBD1|TRBJ1-2
TGCAGCGTTGAAGATTATGAAGGGGGCAATGGCTACACCTTC
CSVEDYEGGNGYTF
>TRBV7-2|few|TRBD2|TRBJ2-7
TGTGCCAGCAGCCCGCGGGTAGCGGGAGCTCCCAACGAGCAGTACTTC
CASSPRVAGAPNEQYF
>TRBV5-1|-|TRBD1|TRBJ2-7
TGCGCCAGCAGCGAGACAGGGGTCTACGAGCAGTACTTC
CASSETGVYEQYF
>TRBV4-3|-|TRBD2|TRBJ2-1
TGCGCCAGCAGCCTCTCCGTAGGGCTAGCGGGAGAAGACAATGAGCAGTTCTTC
CASSLSVGLAGEDNEQFF
>TRBV6-5|-|-|TRBJ2-7
TGTGCCAGCAGTTACTCGGCGGGTTCCTACGAGCAGTACTTC
CASSYSAGSYEQYF
>TRBV18|-|-|TRBJ2-7
TGTGCCAGCTCAACTATGGACACTACCTCCTACGAGCAGTACTTC
CASSTMDTTSYEQYF
>TRBV6-5|once|-|TRBJ2-1
TGTGCCAGCAGACAATTCCACAATGAGCAGTTCTTC
CASRQFHNEQFF
>TRBV5-1|once|-|TRBJ2-7
TGCGCCAGCAGCTCCGGACACTCCTACGAGCAGTACTTC
CASSSGHSYEQYF
>TRBV4-3|once|-|TRBJ2-3
TGCGCCAGCAGCCAAGCCGGGACAAGGTTCACAGATACGCAGTATTTT
CASSQAGTRFTDTQYF
>TRBV12-3/TRBV12-4|-|-|TRBJ1-2
TGTGCCAGCAGTTTACAGGAATTCTACACCTTC
CASSLQEFYTF
>TRBV19|-|-|TRBJ1-2
TGTGCCAGTAGTGAGAACTATGGCTACACCTTC
CASSENYGYTF
>TRBV6-2/TRBV6-3|once|TRBD2|TRBJ2-1
TGTGCCAGCAGTTACGGCGGGGGGATGAACAATGAGCAGTTCTTC
CASSYGGGMNNEQFF
>TRBV6-6|-|-|TRBJ2-7
TGTGCCAGCAGTTACTCGACAAGCCTCGCTACCTACGAGCAGTACTTC
CASSYSTSLATYEQYF
>TRBV27|-|TRBD1|TRBJ2-1
TGTGCCAGCACCCTCGCCGGGACAGGGTTATACAATGAGCAGTTCTTC
CASTLAGTGLYNEQFF
>TRBV5-4|-|-|TRBJ2-7
TGTGCCAGCAGCTTGGGGGACAACCCCTACGAGCAGTACTTC
CASSLGDNPYEQYF
>TRBV10-3|once|-|TRBJ1-5
TGTGCCATCAGTGGGGCCCAGATGGGCAATCAGCCCCAGCATTTT
CAISGAQMGNQPQHF
>TRBV7-9|-|TRBD1|TRBJ1-1
TGTGCCAGCAGCCCCCCCGGACAGGCTACCCCTGAAGCTTTCTTT
CASSPPGQATPEAFF
>TRBV7-3|-|TRBD2|TRBJ2-7
TGTGCCAGCAGCCAGAGCGGGACCCTTCCCGGGGAAGAGCAGTACTTC
CASSQSGTLPGEEQYF
>TRBV7-6|-|-|TRBJ2-1
TGTGCCAGCAGCTTATTCGAGGTAGCGGTCAATGAGCAGTTCTTC
CASSLFEVAVNEQFF
>TRBV7-8|-|-|TRBJ1-1
TGTGCCAGCAGCTTAGCGCAGGAACCTCTTAACACTGAAGCTTTCTTT
CASSLAQEPLNTEAFF
>TRBV28|-|TRBD1|TRBJ2-1
TGTGCCAGCAGCTCGGGACAGGGTTTGAACAATGAGCAGTTCTTC
CASSSGQGLNNEQFF
>TRBV7-9|few|-|TRBJ2-1
TGTGCCAGCACCCGTTCAGGGGATGAGCAGTTCTTC
CASTRSGDEQFF
>TRBV5-1|-|TRBD1|TRBJ1-2
TGCGCCAGCAGCTTGGTGGGACAGGGGGCTGGCTACACCTTC
CASSLVGQGAGYTF
>TRBV7-7|-|-|TRBJ2-5
TGTGCCAGCAGCAAATCAGGGGACCAAGAGACCCAGTACTTC
CASSKSGDQETQYF
>TRBV4-3|-|TRBD2|TRBJ2-2
TGCGCCAGCAGCCAAGTATGGCTAGCGGGAGGGGTAACCGGGGAGCTGTTTTTT
CASSQVWLAGGVTGELFF
>TRBV19|-|TRBD2|TRBJ2-1
TGTGCCAGTAGTTATATAGCGGGAGCGAACTACAATGAGCAGTTCTTC
CASSYIAGANYNEQFF
>TRBV19|-|TRBD2|TRBJ2-1
TGTGCCAGTAGTATAAGGTGGGTGGGACTAGCGGTAGGACCCGCTGAGCAGTTCTTC
CASSIRWVGLAVGPAEQFF
>TRBV6-5|-|TRBD1|TRBJ1-1
TGTGCCAGCAGTTACTTTCGGACAGGGGTGACTGAAGCTTTCTTT
CASSYFRTGVTEAFF
>TRBV9|few|TRBD1|TRBJ2-5
TGTGCCAGCAGCGTAGAGGGACAGACAGAAGAGACCCAGTACTTC
CASSVEGQTEETQYF
>TRBV5-4|-|-|TRBJ1-5
TGTGCCAGCAGCTTAGAGGGTCAGCCCCAGCATTTT
CASSLEGQPQHF
>TRBV2|few|TRBD1|TRBJ1-5
TGTGCCAGCAAACGTTCAGGGGGCGATAGCAATCAGCCCCAGCATTTT
CASKRSGGDSNQPQHF
>TRBV29-1|-|-|TRBJ2-1
TGCAGCGTGACAACAGGGATCTCCTACAATGAGCAGTTCTTC
CSVTTGISYNEQFF
>TRBV5-1|few|-|TRBJ1-1
TGCGCCAGCAGCTGGGTAGGGGAGGGGACTGAAGCTTTCTTT
CASSWVGEGTEAFF
>TRBV5-6|few|-|TRBJ1-1
TGTGCCAGCAGCTTAGAGTCCGAGAACACTGAAGCTTTCTTT
CASSLESENTEAFF